A single sample gave rise to the 3 T cell receptor beta chains below, sequenced in a study of cytomegalovirus exposure and HLA in healthy donors. With 60 Vbeta and 13 Jbeta primers, the PCR was carried out. Produced via immunoSEQ multiplex PCR; TCRdb's table is partial and in-frame only. The profile shows over 95,000 clones, around 77% of them singletons. Sample: PBMCs. The receptors were sampled from a middle-aged man in good health and CMV-seropositive.

CDR3 in DNA: TGTGCCAGCAGCTCCCATCGGTCGGGCACTGAAGCTTTCTTT. Residues: CASSSHRSGTEAFF. The rearrangement joins TRBV9 to TRBJ1-1, with D unclear. Germline V gene lookup returns CDR1 SGDLS and CDR2 YYNGEE. The V end was cut by 4 bases, the J end by 4 bases, with 14 bases between. This CDR3 is 14 amino acids long.

The chain recombines TRBV19 with TRBJ1-6; D unresolved. From germline, CDR1 is LNHDA and CDR2 SQIVND (reference sequence). The V end was cut by 3 bases, the J end by 3 bases, with 18 bases between. The CDR3 length is 18 residues. The DNA for the CDR3 is TGTGCCAGTAGTATCGGAATAACTAGTGGGGACTATAATTCACCCCTCCACTTT. It codes for CASSIGITSGDYNSPLHF.

The V and J genes are TRBV27 and TRBJ1-5; 7 nucleotides line up with TRBD1. This CDR3 spans 14 amino acids. CDR1 and CDR2 (germline): MNHEY, SMNVEV (reference sequence). The junction had 4 bases not matched to a gene; V was cut back by 3 bases and J by 5 bases. In DNA, the CDR3 is TGTGCCAGCAGTTTTACAGGGGTACATCAGCCCCAGCATTTT. Translated: CASSFTGVHQPQHF.